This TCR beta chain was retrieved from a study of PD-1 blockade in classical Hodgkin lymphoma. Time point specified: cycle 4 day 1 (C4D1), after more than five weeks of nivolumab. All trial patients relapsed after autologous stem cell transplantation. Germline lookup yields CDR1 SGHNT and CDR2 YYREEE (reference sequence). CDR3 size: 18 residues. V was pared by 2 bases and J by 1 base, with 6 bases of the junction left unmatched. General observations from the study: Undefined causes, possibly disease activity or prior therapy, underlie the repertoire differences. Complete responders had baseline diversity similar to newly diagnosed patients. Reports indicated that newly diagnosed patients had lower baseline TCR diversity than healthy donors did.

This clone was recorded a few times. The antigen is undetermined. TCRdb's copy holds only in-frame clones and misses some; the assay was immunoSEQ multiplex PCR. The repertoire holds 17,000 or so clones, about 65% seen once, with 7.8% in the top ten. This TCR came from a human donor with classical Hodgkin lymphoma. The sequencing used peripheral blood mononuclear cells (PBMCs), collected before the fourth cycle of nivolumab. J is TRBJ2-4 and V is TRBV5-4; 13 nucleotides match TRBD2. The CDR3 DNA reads TGTGCCAGCAGCTTCGGACTAGCGGGAGCGATGGCCAAAAACATTCAGTACTTC. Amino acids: CASSFGLAGAMAKNIQYF.